These T cell receptor beta chains were read from a single sample in a study of cytomegalovirus exposure and HLA in healthy donors. The method was immunoSEQ multiplex PCR; TCRdb's version includes in-frame clones alone and lacks a portion of them. Of under 150,000 clones in the sample, about four fifths were seen once. The material sequenced was PBMCs. The receptors stem from a male donor in good health and CMV-seronegative. Each CDR3 is given with its conserved first and last residue. D genes are given only for firm matches.

CASTGLADYNEQFF,TGTGCCAGCACGGGACTAGCGGACTACAATGAGCAGTTCTTC,TRBJ2-1,14,TRBV11-2,TRBD2
CASSVEGDINQPQHF,TGTGCCAGCAGCGTTGAGGGGGACATCAATCAGCCCCAGCATTTT,TRBJ1-5,15,TRBV11-2,.
CASSLGQGRSYEQYF,TGCGCCAGCAGCCTGGGACAGGGAAGGTCCTACGAGCAGTACTTC,TRBJ2-7,15,TRBV5-1,TRBD1
CASSELGTATEQYF,TGTGCCAGCAGTGAACTAGGGACAGCCACCGAGCAGTACTTC,TRBJ2-7,14,TRBV2,TRBD1
CASSLGHLSGLFF,TGTGCCAGCAGCCTTGGACATTTGTCCGGGCTGTTTTTT,TRBJ2-2,13,TRBV14,.
CASSLVSAGAGNEQFF,TGTGCCAGCAGCTTGGTGAGCGCGGGAGCCGGCAATGAGCAGTTCTTC,TRBJ2-1,16,TRBV5-4,TRBD2
CASSSGEGQPQHF,TGTGCCAGCAGTTCCGGGGAGGGTCAGCCCCAGCATTTT,TRBJ1-5,13,TRBV27,.
CASITAYNEQFF,TGTGCCAGCATAACAGCCTACAATGAGCAGTTCTTC,TRBJ2-1,12,TRBV27,.
CASSLLGTDGYTF,TGCGCCAGCAGCCTCCTAGGGACAGATGGCTACACCTTC,TRBJ1-2,13,TRBV4-3,TRBD1
CASSHTGTSGSYEQYF,TGCGCCAGCAGCCACACCGGGACTAGCGGATCCTACGAGCAGTACTTC,TRBJ2-7,16,TRBV4-3,TRBD2
CASSYTGLDYQPQHF,TGTGCCAGCAGTTACACAGGGCTGGATTATCAGCCCCAGCATTTT,TRBJ1-5,15,TRBV27,.